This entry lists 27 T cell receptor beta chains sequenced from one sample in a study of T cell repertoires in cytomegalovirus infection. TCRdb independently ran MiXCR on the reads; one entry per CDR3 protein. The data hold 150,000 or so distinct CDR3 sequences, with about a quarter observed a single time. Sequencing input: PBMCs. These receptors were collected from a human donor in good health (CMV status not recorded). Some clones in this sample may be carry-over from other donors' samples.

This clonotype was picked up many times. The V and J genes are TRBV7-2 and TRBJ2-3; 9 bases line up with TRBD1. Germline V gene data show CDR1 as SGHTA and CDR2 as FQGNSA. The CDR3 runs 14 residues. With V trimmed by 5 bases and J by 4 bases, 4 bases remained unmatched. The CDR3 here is CASSAGQGADTQYF. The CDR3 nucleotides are TGTGCCAGCAGCGCGGGACAGGGTGCAGATACGCAGTATTTT.

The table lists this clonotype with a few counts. The CDR3 region is CASSLLGLGGYTF. CDR3 DNA sequence: TGTGCCAGCAGTTTATTGGGGCTCGGCGGCTACACCTTC. The rearrangement uses TRBV28 and TRBJ1-2, with D tentatively TRBD1 (5 bases). V was pared by 1 base and J by 8 bases, with 11 bases between. Germline CDR1 is MDHEN and CDR2 is SYDVKM. The CDR3 has 13 amino acids.

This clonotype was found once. The CDR3 spells CASSGVVTYEAFF. Written as DNA, the CDR3 is TGTGCCAGCAGTGGGGTTGTAACCTATGAAGCTTTCTTT. The chain combines TRBV2 with TRBJ1-1, with D uncertain. The V end lost 4 bases, the J end lost 7 bases, and 13 bases lay between the germline ends. The germline V gene has CDR1 SNHLY and CDR2 FYNNEI. The length of the CDR3 is 13 residues.

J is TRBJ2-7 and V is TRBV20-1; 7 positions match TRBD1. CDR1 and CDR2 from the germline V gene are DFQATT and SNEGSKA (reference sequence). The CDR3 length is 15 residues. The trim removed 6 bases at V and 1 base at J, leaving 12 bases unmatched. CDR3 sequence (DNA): TGCAGTGCCCACCCCGGGACAGCCGTTTCCTACGAGCAGTACTTC. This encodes CSAHPGTAVSYEQYF.

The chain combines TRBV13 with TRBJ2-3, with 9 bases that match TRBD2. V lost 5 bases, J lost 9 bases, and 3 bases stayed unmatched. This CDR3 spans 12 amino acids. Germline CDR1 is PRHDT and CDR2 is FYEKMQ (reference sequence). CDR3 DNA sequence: TGTGCCAGCAGCCTTGGACTAGCGACGCAGTATTTT. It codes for CASSLGLATQYF.

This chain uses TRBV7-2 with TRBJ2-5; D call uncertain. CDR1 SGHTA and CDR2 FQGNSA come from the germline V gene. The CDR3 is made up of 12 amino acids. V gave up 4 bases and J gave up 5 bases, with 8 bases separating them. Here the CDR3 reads CASSSQHETQYF. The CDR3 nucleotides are TGTGCCAGCAGCTCCCAACATGAGACCCAGTACTTC.

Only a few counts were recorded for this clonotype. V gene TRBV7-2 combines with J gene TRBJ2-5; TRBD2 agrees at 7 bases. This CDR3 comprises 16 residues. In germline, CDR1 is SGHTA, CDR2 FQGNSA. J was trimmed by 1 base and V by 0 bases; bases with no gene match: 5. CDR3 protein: CASSLAARGSQETQYF. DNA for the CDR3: TGTGCCAGCAGCTTAGCGGCGCGGGGGAGCCAAGAGACCCAGTACTTC.

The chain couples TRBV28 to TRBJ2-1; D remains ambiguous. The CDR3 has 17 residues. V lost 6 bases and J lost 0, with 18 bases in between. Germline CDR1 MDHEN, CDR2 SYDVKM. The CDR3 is CASSPRSYSLSYNEQFF. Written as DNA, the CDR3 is TGTGCCAGCAGCCCTCGATCCTACAGCCTCTCCTACAATGAGCAGTTCTTC.

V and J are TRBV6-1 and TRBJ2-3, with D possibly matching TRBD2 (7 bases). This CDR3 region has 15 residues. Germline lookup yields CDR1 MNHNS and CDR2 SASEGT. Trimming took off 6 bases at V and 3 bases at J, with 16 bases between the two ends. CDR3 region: CASRAQGGKTDTQYF. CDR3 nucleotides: TGTGCCAGCAGAGCACAGGGAGGGAAGACAGATACGCAGTATTTT.

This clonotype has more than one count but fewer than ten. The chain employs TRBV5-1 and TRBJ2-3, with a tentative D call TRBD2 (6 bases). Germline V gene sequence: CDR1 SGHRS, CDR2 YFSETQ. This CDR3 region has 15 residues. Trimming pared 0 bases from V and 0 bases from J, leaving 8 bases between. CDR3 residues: CASSLDGTSTDTQYF. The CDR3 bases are TGCGCCAGCAGCTTGGATGGGACTAGCACAGATACGCAGTATTTT.

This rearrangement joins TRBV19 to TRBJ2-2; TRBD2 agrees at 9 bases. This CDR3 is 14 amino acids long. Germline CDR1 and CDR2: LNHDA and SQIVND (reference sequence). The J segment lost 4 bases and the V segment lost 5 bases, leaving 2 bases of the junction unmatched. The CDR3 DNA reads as TGTGCCAGTAGTTTGGGACTAGCCACCGGGGAGCTGTTTTTT. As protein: CASSLGLATGELFF.

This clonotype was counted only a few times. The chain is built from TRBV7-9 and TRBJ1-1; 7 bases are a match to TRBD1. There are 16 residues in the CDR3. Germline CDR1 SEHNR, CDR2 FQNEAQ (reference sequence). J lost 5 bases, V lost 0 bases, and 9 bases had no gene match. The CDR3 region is CASSLATGVRGTEAFF. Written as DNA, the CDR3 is TGTGCCAGCAGCTTAGCCACAGGGGTACGGGGGACTGAAGCTTTCTTT.

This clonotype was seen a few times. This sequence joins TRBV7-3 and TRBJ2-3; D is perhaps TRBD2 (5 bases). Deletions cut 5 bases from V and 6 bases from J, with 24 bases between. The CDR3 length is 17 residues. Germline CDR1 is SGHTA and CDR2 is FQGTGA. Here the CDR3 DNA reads TGTGCCAGCAGCCCTAGGTGGACTCTGAGGATTTGCGATACGCAGTATTTT. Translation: CASSPRWTLRICDTQYF.

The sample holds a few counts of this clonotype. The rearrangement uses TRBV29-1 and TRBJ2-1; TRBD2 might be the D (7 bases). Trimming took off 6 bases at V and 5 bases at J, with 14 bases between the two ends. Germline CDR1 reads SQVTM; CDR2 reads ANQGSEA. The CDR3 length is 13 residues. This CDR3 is CSVWGGADNEQFF. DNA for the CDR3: TGCAGCGTCTGGGGGGGGGCCGACAATGAGCAGTTCTTC.

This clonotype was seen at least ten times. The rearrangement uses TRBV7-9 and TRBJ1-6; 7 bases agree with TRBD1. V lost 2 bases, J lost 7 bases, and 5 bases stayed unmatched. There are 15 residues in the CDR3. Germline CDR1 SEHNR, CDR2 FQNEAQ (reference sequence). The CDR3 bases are TGTGCCAGCAGCTTAACTTCAGGGGGGAATTCACCCCTCCACTTT. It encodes CASSLTSGGNSPLHF.

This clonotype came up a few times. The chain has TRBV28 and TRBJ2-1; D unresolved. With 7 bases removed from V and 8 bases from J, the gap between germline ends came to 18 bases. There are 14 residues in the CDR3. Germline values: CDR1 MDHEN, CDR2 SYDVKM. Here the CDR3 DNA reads TGTGCCAGCATGACGATGGGTCGTGGGGATGAGCAGTTCTTC. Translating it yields CASMTMGRGDEQFF.

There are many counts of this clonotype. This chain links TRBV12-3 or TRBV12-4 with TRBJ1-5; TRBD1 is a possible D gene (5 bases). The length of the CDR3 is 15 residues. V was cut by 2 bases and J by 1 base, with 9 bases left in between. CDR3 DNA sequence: TGTGCCAGCAGTTTATCCAGGGAGAGCAATCAGCCCCAGCATTTT. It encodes CASSLSRESNQPQHF.

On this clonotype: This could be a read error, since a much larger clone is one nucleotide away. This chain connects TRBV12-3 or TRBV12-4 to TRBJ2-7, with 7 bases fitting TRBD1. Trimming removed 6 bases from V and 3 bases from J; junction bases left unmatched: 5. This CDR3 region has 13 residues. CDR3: CASRSGGNYEQYF. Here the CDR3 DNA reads TGTGCCAGCAGGTCAGGGGGTAACTACGAGCAGTACTTC.

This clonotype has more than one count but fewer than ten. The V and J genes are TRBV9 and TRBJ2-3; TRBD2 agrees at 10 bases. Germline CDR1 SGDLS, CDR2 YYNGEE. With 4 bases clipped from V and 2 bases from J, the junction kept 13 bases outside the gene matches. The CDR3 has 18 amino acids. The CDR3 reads CASSPRTGLADITDTQYF. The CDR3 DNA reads TGTGCCAGCAGCCCGAGAACCGGACTAGCGGATATCACAGATACGCAGTATTTT. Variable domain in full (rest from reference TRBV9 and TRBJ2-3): DSGVTQTPKHLITATGQRVTLRCSPRSGDLSVYWYQQSLDQGLQFLIQYYNGEERAKGNILERFSAQQFPDLHSELNLSSLELGDSALYFCASSPRTGLADITDTQYFGPGTRLTVL.

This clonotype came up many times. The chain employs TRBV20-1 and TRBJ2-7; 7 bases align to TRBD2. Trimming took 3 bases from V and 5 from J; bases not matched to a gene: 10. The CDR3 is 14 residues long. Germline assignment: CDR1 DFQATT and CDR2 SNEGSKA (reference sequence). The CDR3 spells CSASTPRAGNEQYF. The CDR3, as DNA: TGCAGTGCTAGTACCCCTAGAGCGGGGAACGAGCAGTACTTC.

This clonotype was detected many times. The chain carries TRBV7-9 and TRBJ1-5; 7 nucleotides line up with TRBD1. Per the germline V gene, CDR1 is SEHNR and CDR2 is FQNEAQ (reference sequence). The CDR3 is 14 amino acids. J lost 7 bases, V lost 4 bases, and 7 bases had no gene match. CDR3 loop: CASSSDRVEQPQHF. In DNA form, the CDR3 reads TGTGCCAGCAGCTCCGACAGGGTGGAACAGCCCCAGCATTTT.

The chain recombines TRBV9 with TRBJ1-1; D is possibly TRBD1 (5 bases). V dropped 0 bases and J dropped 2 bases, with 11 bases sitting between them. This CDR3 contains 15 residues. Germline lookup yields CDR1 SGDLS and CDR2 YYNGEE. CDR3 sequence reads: CASSVGPGVNTEAFF. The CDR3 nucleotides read TGTGCCAGCAGCGTAGGTCCGGGGGTCAACACTGAAGCTTTCTTT.

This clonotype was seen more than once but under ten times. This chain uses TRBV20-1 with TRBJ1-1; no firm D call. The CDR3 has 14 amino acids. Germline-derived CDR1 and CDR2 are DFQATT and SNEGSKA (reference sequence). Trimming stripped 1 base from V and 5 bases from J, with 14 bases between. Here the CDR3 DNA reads TGCAGTGCTAGAGTCCTCGCACTGGGGACTGAAGCTTTCTTT. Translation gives CSARVLALGTEAFF.

CDR3 residues: CASSTSHNEQFF. In nucleotides, the CDR3 is TGTGCCAGCAGCACCAGCCACAATGAGCAGTTCTTC. V gene TRBV6-6 combines with J gene TRBJ2-1; no reliable D call. Germline V gene lookup returns CDR1 MNHNY and CDR2 SVGAGI (reference sequence). The CDR3 covers 12 residues. V was pared by 6 bases and J by 5 bases, with 8 bases between.

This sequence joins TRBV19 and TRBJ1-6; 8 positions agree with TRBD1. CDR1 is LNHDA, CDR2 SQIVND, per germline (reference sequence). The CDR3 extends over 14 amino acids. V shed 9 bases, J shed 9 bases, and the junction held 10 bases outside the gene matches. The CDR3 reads CASPWTGYGSPLHF. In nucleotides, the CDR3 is TGTGCCAGCCCCTGGACAGGGTACGGTTCACCCCTCCACTTT.

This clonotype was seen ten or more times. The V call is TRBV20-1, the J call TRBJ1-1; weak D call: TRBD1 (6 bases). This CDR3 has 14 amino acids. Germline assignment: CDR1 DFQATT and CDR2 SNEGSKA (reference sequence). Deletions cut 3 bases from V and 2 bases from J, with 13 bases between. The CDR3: CSASDLRGNTEAFF. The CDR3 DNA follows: TGCAGTGCTAGCGATCTCAGGGGAAACACTGAAGCTTTCTTT.

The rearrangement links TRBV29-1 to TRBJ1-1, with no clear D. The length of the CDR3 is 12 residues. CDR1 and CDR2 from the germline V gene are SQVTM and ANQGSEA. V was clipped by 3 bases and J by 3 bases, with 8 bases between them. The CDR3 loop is CSVEVTYTEAFF. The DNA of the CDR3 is TGCAGCGTTGAGGTCACCTACACTGAAGCTTTCTTT.